Listed here are 15 T cell receptor beta chains from one sample, sequenced in a study of shared clonotypes between healthy human individuals (dated by TCRdb to 2018 to 2021). Library preparation employed the immunoSEQ multiplex PCR assay. The table comes from immuneACCESS by way of TCRdb, which keeps in-frame sequences with V and J called. Part of the clones is missing from these tables; in studies checked, under half for an unresolved V gene and the rest for unknown reasons. The sample profile shows roughly 700,000 clones; roughly 87% of them were found once. Of the sample, 34% falls within the top ten clones. Sequencing was carried out using memory CD8+ T cells from PBMCs. What this sample's cell subset or site label stands for: CD45RO+ cells pooled with CCR7-negative TemRA cells. Receptors originate from a man younger than 35 in good health. Some clones in this sample may be carry-over from other donors' samples.

Turning to this clone: This sample includes further DNA sequences coding for the same CDR3. The V gene is TRBV7-9, the J gene TRBJ2-3, with D uncertain. Trimming shortened V by 4 bases and J by 6 bases, and 5 bases separated the two germline ends. The CDR3 consists of 11 residues. Germline lookup yields CDR1 SEHNR and CDR2 FQNEAQ (reference sequence). The CDR3 DNA follows: TGTGCCAGCAGCTCCAAGGATACGCAGTATTTT. Translating it yields CASSSKDTQYF.

The chain recombines TRBV7-2 with TRBJ2-7, with TRBD2 matching 9 bases. This CDR3 comprises 16 residues. Germline V gene sequence: CDR1 SGHTA, CDR2 FQGNSA. V shed 5 bases, J shed 5 bases, and the junction held 13 bases outside the gene matches. CDR3 sequence reads: CASSKRLAGSGHEQYF. CDR3 sequence (DNA): TGTGCCAGCAGCAAACGCCTAGCGGGATCTGGCCACGAGCAGTACTTC.

The chain links TRBV5-1 to TRBJ1-5; D gene ambiguous. The germline V gene encodes CDR1 SGHRS and CDR2 YFSETQ. V was pared by 1 base and J by 0 bases, with 14 bases between. CDR3 size: 17 residues. CDR3: CASSLLPTELSNQPQHF. The DNA for the CDR3 is TGCGCCAGCAGCTTGTTACCGACTGAGCTTAGCAATCAGCCCCAGCATTTT.

The J gene is TRBJ2-2, the V gene TRBV30; TRBD1 aligns across 7 bases. In germline, CDR1 is GTSNPN, CDR2 SVGIG (reference sequence). The CDR3 sequence is 15 residues long. V lost 1 base, J lost 1 base, and 3 bases stayed unmatched. CDR3 residues: CAWSETGQNTGELFF. The CDR3 bases are TGTGCCTGGAGTGAGACAGGGCAGAACACCGGGGAGCTGTTTTTT. Combining the CDR3 with reference TRBV30 and TRBJ2-2 gives the whole variable domain SQTIHQWPATLVQPVGSPLSLECTVEGTSNPNLYWYRQAAGRGLQLLFYSVGIGQISSEVPQNLSASRPQDRQFILSSKKLLLSDSGFYLCAWSETGQNTGELFFGEGSRLTVL.

The chain uses TRBV5-6 and TRBJ2-1; no clear D. Germline V gene data show CDR1 as SGHDT and CDR2 as YYEEEE. The CDR3 length is 15 residues. Trimming took off 4 bases at V and 7 bases at J, with 18 bases between the two ends. In DNA, the CDR3 is TGTGCCAGCAGCCCGATCGTTTTCATCTATAATGAGCAGTTCTTC. Translated, it gives CASSPIVFIYNEQFF.

The V gene is TRBV7-9, the J gene TRBJ2-5; D uncertain. Trimming shortened V by 5 bases and J by 2 bases, and 15 bases separated the two germline ends. The CDR3 contains 15 residues. Germline CDR1 and CDR2: SEHNR and FQNEAQ (reference sequence). The CDR3, as DNA: TGTGCCAGCAGCCCCAAATCGGCCCTACAAGAGACCCAGTACTTC. Amino acids: CASSPKSALQETQYF.

J is TRBJ1-4 and V is TRBV27; D not resolved. Trimming shortened V by 7 bases and J by 6 bases, and 15 bases separated the two germline ends. The CDR3 is made up of 14 amino acids. Germline CDR1 MNHEY, CDR2 SMNVEV (reference sequence). CDR3 loop: CASTKSGRDEKLFF. The CDR3 DNA reads as TGTGCCAGCACGAAATCGGGAAGGGATGAAAAACTGTTTTTT.

The CDR3 bases are TGTGCCAGTAGAACGGACAGGGGGAGCAATCAGCCCCAGCATTTT. As protein: CASRTDRGSNQPQHF. The V and J genes are TRBV19 and TRBJ1-5; 10 positions agree with TRBD1. This CDR3 region has 15 residues. Germline-derived CDR1 and CDR2 are LNHDA and SQIVND (reference sequence). V shed 6 bases, J shed 1 base, and the junction held 3 bases outside the gene matches.

The chain recombines TRBV28 with TRBJ2-1; 8 nucleotides agree with TRBD2. V lost 3 bases, J lost 4 bases, and 5 bases stayed unmatched. The CDR3 runs 15 residues. Germline CDR1 MDHEN, CDR2 SYDVKM. The CDR3 protein is CASSFYREGYNEQFF. CDR3 coding DNA: TGTGCCAGCAGTTTCTACCGGGAGGGTTACAATGAGCAGTTCTTC.

This rearrangement joins TRBV29-1 to TRBJ2-2, with TRBD1 matching over 8 bases. CDR3 length: 16 amino acids. Germline V gene sequence: CDR1 SQVTM, CDR2 ANQGSEA. Germline trimming cut 5 bases from V and 5 bases from J; bases unmatched to any gene: 13. As DNA, the CDR3 is TGCAGCGTTATCGCTGGACAGGGCAAGAGAACCGGGGAGCTGTTTTTT. It yields the protein CSVIAGQGKRTGELFF.

This clone occurred many times. The chain carries TRBV7-9 and TRBJ1-2; D gene uncertain. Looked up from germline, CDR1 is SEHNR and CDR2 is FQNEAQ (reference sequence). With 1 base removed from V and 8 bases from J, the gap between germline ends came to 14 bases. The CDR3 sequence is 14 residues long. The CDR3 region is CASSLVSGSGGYTF. The CDR3 DNA sequence: TGTGCCAGCAGCTTAGTTAGTGGATCGGGCGGCTACACCTTC.

The chain has TRBV6-1 and TRBJ2-3; 8 nucleotides match TRBD2. The CDR3 runs 16 residues. V shed 2 bases, J shed 0 bases, and the junction held 4 bases outside the gene matches. Germline V lookup: CDR1 MNHNS, CDR2 SASEGT. The CDR3 is CASSEWVAGSTDTQYF. The CDR3 DNA sequence: TGTGCCAGCAGTGAATGGGTAGCGGGGAGCACAGATACGCAGTATTTT.

About this clone: The junction shows a germline mismatch at one end, possibly a read error. The V call is TRBV28, the J call TRBJ2-7; D gene ambiguous. This CDR3 region has 11 residues. From germline, CDR1 is MDHEN and CDR2 SYDVKM. CDR3 region: CASSLSLVRHF. DNA of the CDR3: TGTGCCAGCAGTTTATCCCTGGTGAGGCACTTC.

This clone was seen only once. This chain uses TRBV28 with TRBJ2-7; no firm D call. From germline, CDR1 is MDHEN and CDR2 SYDVKM. There are 13 residues in the CDR3. Trimming left V 6 bases short and J 6 bases short, with 15 bases between. The CDR3 loop is CASSHQPTGEQYF. CDR3 sequence (DNA): TGTGCCAGCAGCCACCAACCCACGGGCGAGCAGTACTTC.

The chain employs TRBV16 and TRBJ1-5; maybe TRBD1 (6 bases). In germline, CDR1 is KGHSY, CDR2 FQNENV. This CDR3 spans 15 amino acids. V was cut by 0 bases and J by 5 bases, with 11 bases left in between. The DNA of the CDR3 is TGTGCCAGCAGCCAATCGCCTGGGGGCCATCAGCCCCAGCATTTT. Its protein is CASSQSPGGHQPQHF.